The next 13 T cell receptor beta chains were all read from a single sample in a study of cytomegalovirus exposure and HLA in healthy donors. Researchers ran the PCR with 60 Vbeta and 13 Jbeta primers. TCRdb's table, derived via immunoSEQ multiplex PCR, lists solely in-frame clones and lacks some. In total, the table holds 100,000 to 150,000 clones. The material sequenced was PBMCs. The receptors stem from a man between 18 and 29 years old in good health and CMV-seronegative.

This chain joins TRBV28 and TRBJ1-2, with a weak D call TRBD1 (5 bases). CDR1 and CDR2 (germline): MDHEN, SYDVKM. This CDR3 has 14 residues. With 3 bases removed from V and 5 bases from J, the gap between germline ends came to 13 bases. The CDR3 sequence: CASSLGPGFYGYTF. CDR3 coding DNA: TGTGCCAGCAGTTTGGGGCCTGGGTTTTATGGCTACACCTTC.

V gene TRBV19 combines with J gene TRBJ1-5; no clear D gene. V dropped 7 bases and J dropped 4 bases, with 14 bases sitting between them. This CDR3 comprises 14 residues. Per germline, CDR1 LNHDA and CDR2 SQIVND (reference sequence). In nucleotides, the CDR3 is TGTGCCAGTATCTATGCCGGTTCTAATCAGCCCCAGCATTTT. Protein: CASIYAGSNQPQHF.

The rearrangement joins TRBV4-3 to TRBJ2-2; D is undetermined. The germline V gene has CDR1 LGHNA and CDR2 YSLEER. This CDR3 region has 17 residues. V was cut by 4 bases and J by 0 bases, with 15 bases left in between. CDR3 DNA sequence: TGCGCCAGCAGCCGCCACGTAGGAGTTACGAACACCGGGGAGCTGTTTTTT. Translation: CASSRHVGVTNTGELFF.

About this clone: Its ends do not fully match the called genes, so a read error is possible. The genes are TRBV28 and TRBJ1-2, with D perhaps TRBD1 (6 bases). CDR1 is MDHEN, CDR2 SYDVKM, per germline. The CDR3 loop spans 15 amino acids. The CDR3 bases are TGTGCCAGCAACCCCCCCACCGGGACACCGGCGGCTCGGGTTTTC. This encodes CASNPPTGTPAARVF.

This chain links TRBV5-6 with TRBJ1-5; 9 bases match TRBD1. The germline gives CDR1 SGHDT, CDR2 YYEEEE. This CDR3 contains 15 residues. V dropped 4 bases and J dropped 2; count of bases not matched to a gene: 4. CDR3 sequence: CASSRGQGRNQPQHF. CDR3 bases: TGTGCCAGCAGCCGGGGACAGGGACGCAATCAGCCCCAGCATTTT.

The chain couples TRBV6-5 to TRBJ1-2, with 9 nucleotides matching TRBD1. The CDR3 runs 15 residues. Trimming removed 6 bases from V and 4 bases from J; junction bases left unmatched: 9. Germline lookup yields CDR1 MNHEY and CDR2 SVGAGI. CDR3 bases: TGTGCCAGCAGACCGACAGGGGGTAGTAGCTATGGCTACACCTTC. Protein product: CASRPTGGSSYGYTF.

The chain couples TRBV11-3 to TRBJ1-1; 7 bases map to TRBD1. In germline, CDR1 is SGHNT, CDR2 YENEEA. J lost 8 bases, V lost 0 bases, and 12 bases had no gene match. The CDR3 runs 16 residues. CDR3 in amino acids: CASSLDGRGGRREAFF. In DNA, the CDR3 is TGTGCCAGCAGCTTAGATGGTAGAGGGGGCAGGAGAGAAGCTTTCTTT.

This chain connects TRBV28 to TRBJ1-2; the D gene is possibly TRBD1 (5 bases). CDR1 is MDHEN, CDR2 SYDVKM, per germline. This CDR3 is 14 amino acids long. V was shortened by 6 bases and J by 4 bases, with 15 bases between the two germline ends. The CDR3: CASRPGGAFYGYTF. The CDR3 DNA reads TGTGCCAGCAGGCCTGGCGGGGCCTTCTATGGCTACACCTTC.

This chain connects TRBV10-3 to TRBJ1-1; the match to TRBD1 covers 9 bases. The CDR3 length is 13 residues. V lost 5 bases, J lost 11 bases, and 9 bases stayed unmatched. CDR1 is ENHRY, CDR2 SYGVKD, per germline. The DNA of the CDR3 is TGTGCCATCAGTACCCCGGGACAGGGATTGGCTTTCTTT. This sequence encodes CAISTPGQGLAFF.

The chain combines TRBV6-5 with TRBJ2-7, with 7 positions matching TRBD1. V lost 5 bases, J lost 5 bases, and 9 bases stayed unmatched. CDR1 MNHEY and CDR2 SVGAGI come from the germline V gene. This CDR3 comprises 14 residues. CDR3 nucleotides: TGTGCCAGCAGTCCCGCGACAGGGAGCCACGAGCAGTACTTC. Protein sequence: CASSPATGSHEQYF.

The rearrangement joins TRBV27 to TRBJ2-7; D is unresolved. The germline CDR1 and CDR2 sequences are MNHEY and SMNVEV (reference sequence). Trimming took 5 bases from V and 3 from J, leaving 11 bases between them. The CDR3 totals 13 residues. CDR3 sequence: CASSRIPSYEQYF. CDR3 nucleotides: TGTGCCAGCAGTCGAATCCCGAGCTACGAGCAGTACTTC.

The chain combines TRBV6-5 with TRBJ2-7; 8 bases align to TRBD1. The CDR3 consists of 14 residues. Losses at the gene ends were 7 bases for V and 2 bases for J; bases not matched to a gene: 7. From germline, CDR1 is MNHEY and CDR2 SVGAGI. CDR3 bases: TGTGCCAGCAACACCGGACAGGGAGCCTACGAGCAGTACTTC. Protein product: CASNTGQGAYEQYF.

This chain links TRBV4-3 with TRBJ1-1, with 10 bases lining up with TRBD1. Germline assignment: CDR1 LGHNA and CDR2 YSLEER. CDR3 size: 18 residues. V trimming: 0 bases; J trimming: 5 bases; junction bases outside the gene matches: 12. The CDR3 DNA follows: TGCGCCAGCAGCCAAGATACGACAGGGGGCTTGTGGTCTACTGAAGCTTTCTTT. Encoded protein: CASSQDTTGGLWSTEAFF.